The 5 T cell receptor beta chains given below trace back to one sample, sequenced in a study of cytomegalovirus exposure and HLA in healthy donors. Using immunoSEQ multiplex PCR, the repertoire was profiled, and TCRdb retains in-frame clones only, with some absent. Of 100,000 to 150,000 clones listed, about nine tenths are singletons. Sequenced: PBMCs. The receptors come from a man aged 18-30 years in good health and CMV-seronegative.

This clone was observed once. This sequence joins TRBV7-9 and TRBJ1-1; 8 bases align to TRBD1. Unmatched junction bases numbered 6, after V lost 4 bases and J lost 2 bases. Germline lookup yields CDR1 SEHNR and CDR2 FQNEAQ (reference sequence). This CDR3 comprises 15 residues. The CDR3 is CASSSPDRANTEAFF. CDR3 DNA sequence: TGTGCCAGCAGCTCCCCGGACAGGGCAAACACTGAAGCTTTCTTT.

This clone was counted a single time. The chain carries TRBV9 and TRBJ1-1; TRBD1 agrees at 10 bases. Losses at the gene ends were 3 bases for V and 1 base for J; bases not matched to a gene: 3. The CDR3 is 15 amino acids. CDR1 is SGDLS, CDR2 YYNGEE, per germline. In DNA form, the CDR3 reads TGTGCCAGCAGCGATAGACAGGGGGCGAACACTGAAGCTTTCTTT. This codes for CASSDRQGANTEAFF.

V gene TRBV4-3 combines with J gene TRBJ1-1, with D possibly TRBD1 on 5 matching bases. Germline V gene data show CDR1 as LGHNA and CDR2 as YSLEER. The V gene lost 6 bases and the J gene lost 4 bases, with 12 bases spanning the gap. The CDR3 is 13 residues long. CDR3 amino acids: CASSLQGSTEAFF. The CDR3 nucleotides read TGCGCCAGCAGTCTTCAGGGTTCCACTGAAGCTTTCTTT.

The chain uses TRBV2 and TRBJ2-2; 7 nucleotides align to TRBD1. Losses at the gene ends were 11 bases for V and 5 bases for J; bases not matched to a gene: 11. Germline values: CDR1 SNHLY, CDR2 FYNNEI. The CDR3 is 14 amino acids. The CDR3 here is CAGSLQDRTGELFF. The DNA of the CDR3 is TGTGCCGGATCCCTTCAGGACAGGACCGGGGAGCTGTTTTTT.

The J gene is TRBJ1-2, the V gene TRBV19, with 7 positions matching TRBD1. This CDR3 has 15 amino acids. Germline CDR1 and CDR2: LNHDA and SQIVND (reference sequence). Trimming removed 4 bases from V and 6 bases from J; junction bases left unmatched: 11. The CDR3 sequence is CASSTQRDRWNGYTF. The CDR3 nucleotides read TGTGCCAGTAGTACCCAACGGGACAGATGGAATGGCTACACCTTC.